Described below is a single T cell receptor beta chain sequence and its context. Germline assignment: CDR1 SGHTA and CDR2 FQGNSA. The trim removed 6 bases at V and 4 bases at J, leaving 2 bases unmatched. CDR3 length: 14 amino acids. Time point indicated: pretreatment peripheral blood. The sample comes from a study of PD-L1 blockade in urothelial cancer. Study overall: Of prior chemotherapy regimens, patients had received between 0 and 3.

Sequencing was performed with immunoSEQ multiplex PCR; in TCRdb, only in-frame clones are kept and a portion is missing. This table has approximately 90,000 clones, less than 90% appearing once. The sequencing used PBMCs, collected around atezolizumab (anti-PD-L1) treatment. The clonotype comes from a man aged 55 to 70 with urothelial cancer. The chain employs TRBV7-2 and TRBJ2-1, with 11 nucleotides matching TRBD2. This chain's CDR3 is CASSRTSGYNEQFF. CDR3 DNA sequence: TGTGCCAGCAGTCGGACTAGCGGGTACAATGAGCAGTTCTTC.